This T cell receptor beta chain is from a study of post-analysis software for immune sequencing data. Regarding the study as a whole: Comparison of patients with controls showed about 5 TRBV segments more frequent in patients, TRBV5-6, TRBV5-1 and TRBV20-1 among them. There was significantly lower normalized Chao1 diversity in multiple sclerosis patients than in controls.

The CDR3 sequence is 13 residues long. V lost 4 bases, J lost 4 bases, and 8 bases lay in between. Germline CDR1 SNHLY, CDR2 FYNNEI. Unique molecular identifiers tagged the TCR beta cDNA libraries. TCRdb itself ran the PCR reads through MiXCR, one entry per CDR3 protein. The profile shows 380,000 or so distinct CDR3 sequences, about a third of them singletons. This clonotype turned up a few times. No antigen is known for it. J is TRBJ2-1 and V is TRBV2; D is uncertain. Source material: blood. The source is a girl between 5 and 17 years old with multiple sclerosis. The CDR3 here is CASSVYKYNEQFF. In DNA form, the CDR3 reads TGTGCCAGCAGTGTATACAAGTACAATGAGCAGTTCTTC. Full variable domain (rest looked up from reference TRBV2 and TRBJ2-1): EPEVTQTPSHQVTQMGQEVILRCVPISNHLYFYWYRQILGQKVEFLVSFYNNEISEKSEIFDDQFSVERPDGSNFTLKIRSTKLEDSAMYFCASSVYKYNEQFFGPGTRLTVL.